The rows below give T cell receptor beta chains drawn from one sample of a study of T-cell memory formation after mild COVID-19. TCRdb redid the calling of the 5' RACE reads with MiXCR, one entry per CDR3 protein. The profile shows 85,000 to 130,000 distinct CDR3 sequences, approximately 15% of them singletons. Material: PBMCs or a T cell subset sorted from them (not recorded which). These receptors were obtained from an adult woman who had mild COVID-19 (a few samples of this study predate the infection). Cell type and time point are not known. CDR3s include the opening cysteine and the closing phenylalanine or tryptophan. The D gene is left open where the match is weak. Clone size is not always given. Where it is, it says once, few, many or a class for expanded clones.

D gene	J gene	V gene	clone size	CDR3 protein	CDR3 DNA
.	TRBJ1-4	TRBV9	few	CASSSGPTPKLFF	TGTGCCAGCAGCTCCGGGCCTACACCCAAACTGTTTTTT
.	TRBJ2-2	TRBV29-1	.	CSVEERVTGELFF	TGCAGCGTTGAGGAAAGGGTTACCGGGGAGCTGTTTTTT
TRBD2	TRBJ2-1	TRBV5-4	few	CASSPLTSGSPLGNEQFF	TGTGCCAGCAGCCCGCTGACTAGCGGGAGCCCCCTGGGAAATGAGCAGTTCTTC
TRBD1	TRBJ1-5	TRBV7-8	few	CASGGGGTVGPQHF	TGTGCCAGCGGAGGGGGCGGGACAGTAGGACCCCAGCATTTT
.	TRBJ2-5	TRBV24-1	.	CATSEDSQETQYF	TGTGCCACCAGTGAAGATTCCCAAGAGACCCAGTACTTC
.	TRBJ2-1	TRBV7-9	few	CASGIWENEQFF	TGTGCCAGCGGCATTTGGGAGAATGAGCAGTTCTTC
.	TRBJ2-7	TRBV5-6	few	CASSPGTSASEQYF	TGTGCCAGCAGTCCCGGGACCTCGGCTTCCGAGCAGTACTTC
TRBD2	TRBJ2-5	TRBV24-1	few	CATAEGLAEETQYF	TGTGCCACCGCCGAGGGGCTAGCGGAAGAGACCCAGTACTTC
.	TRBJ1-1	TRBV7-3	.	CASSSDSLEAFF	TGTGCCAGCAGCTCCGACAGTTTAGAAGCTTTCTTT
.	TRBJ2-1	TRBV9	.	CASSSNNEQFF	TGTGCCAGCAGCTCGAACAATGAGCAGTTCTTC
.	TRBJ1-5	TRBV2	.	CASSLASGLAHPQHF	TGTGCCAGCAGCCTAGCCTCGGGACTAGCTCATCCCCAGCATTTT
TRBD2	TRBJ2-1	TRBV19	few	CASNVGTSDPEQFF	TGTGCCAGTAATGTCGGGACTAGCGATCCTGAGCAGTTCTTC
TRBD1	TRBJ1-5	TRBV10-3	few	CATQGASSNQPQHF	TGTGCCACCCAGGGGGCCTCAAGCAATCAGCCCCAGCATTTT
.	TRBJ2-3	TRBV19	.	CASSMLQSQVDTQYF	TGTGCCAGTAGTATGTTACAGTCCCAGGTGGATACGCAGTATTTT
TRBD2	TRBJ2-3	TRBV7-8	few	CASSLVDGGAPGTDTQYF	TGTGCCAGCAGCTTAGTGGACGGGGGGGCGCCTGGCACAGATACGCAGTATTTT
.	TRBJ1-1	TRBV10-3	.	CAITPGVHTEAFF	TGTGCCATCACCCCGGGGGTGCACACTGAAGCTTTCTTT
.	TRBJ2-2	TRBV7-9	.	CASSPTWQHTGELFF	TGTGCCAGCAGCCCTACTTGGCAACACACCGGGGAGCTGTTTTTT
TRBD2	TRBJ2-1	TRBV5-1	many	CASSLGLAPEYNEQFF	TGCGCCAGCAGCCTGGGACTAGCGCCGGAATACAATGAGCAGTTCTTC
.	TRBJ2-4	TRBV7-8	.	CASSLAAGWNIQYF	TGTGCCAGCAGCTTAGCGGCGGGGTGGAACATTCAGTACTTC
TRBD2	TRBJ2-3	TRBV4-2	few	CASSQLAGANTDTQYF	TGTGCCAGCAGCCAGCTAGCGGGGGCTAACACAGATACGCAGTATTTT
.	TRBJ1-1	TRBV9	few	CASSVTGRGDTEAFF	TGTGCCAGCAGCGTAACGGGCAGAGGGGACACTGAAGCTTTCTTT
TRBD2	TRBJ2-1	TRBV12-3/TRBV12-4	few	CASSTSTSGEQFF	TGTGCCAGCAGTACCTCCACTAGCGGGGAGCAGTTCTTC
.	TRBJ1-2	TRBV9	few	CASSPPGYGYTF	TGTGCCAGCAGCCCCCCTGGCTATGGCTACACCTTC
.	TRBJ2-4	TRBV6-2/TRBV6-3	.	CASSHPGGGKNIQYF	TGTGCCAGCAGTCACCCCGGAGGGGGTAAGAACATTCAGTACTTC
.	TRBJ2-7	TRBV7-3	few	CASSFPGNEQYF	TGTGCCAGCAGCTTTCCGGGCAACGAGCAGTACTTC
.	TRBJ1-1	TRBV12-3/TRBV12-4	few	CASSFETPHTEAFF	TGTGCCAGCAGCTTCGAGACACCCCACACTGAAGCTTTCTTT
TRBD1	TRBJ1-5	TRBV4-1	.	CASSQESPTGGGGNQPQHF	TGCGCCAGCAGCCAAGAGTCCCCGACAGGGGGCGGCGGCAATCAGCCCCAGCATTTT
TRBD1	TRBJ2-6	TRBV5-1	few	CASSLLEGARGANVLTF	TGCGCCAGCAGCTTGTTAGAGGGGGCGCGAGGGGCCAACGTCCTGACTTTC
.	TRBJ2-1	TRBV7-6	.	CASSKMTESSYNEQFF	TGTGCCAGCAGCAAGATGACCGAGTCTTCCTACAATGAGCAGTTCTTC
.	TRBJ2-7	TRBV6-5	few	CASSYSAGKASYEQYF	TGTGCCAGCAGTTACTCGGCAGGGAAGGCATCCTACGAGCAGTACTTC
TRBD1	TRBJ2-6	TRBV29-1	.	CSVEIWDSYSGANVLTF	TGCAGCGTTGAGATCTGGGACAGTTACTCTGGGGCCAACGTCCTGACTTTC
.	TRBJ2-3	TRBV6-1	.	CASSEGRPGTDTQYF	TGTGCCAGCAGTGAAGGGAGGCCCGGCACAGATACGCAGTATTTT
.	TRBJ1-1	TRBV7-9	few	CASSLSGFGFTEAFF	TGTGCCAGCAGCTTATCGGGTTTCGGCTTCACTGAAGCTTTCTTT
TRBD1	TRBJ1-1	TRBV7-9	.	CASSLGLVTGIDMAFF	TGTGCCAGCAGCTTAGGCCTCGTGACAGGGATTGATATGGCTTTCTTT
.	TRBJ2-7	TRBV12-3/TRBV12-4	.	CASSPPWGTDEQYF	TGTGCCAGCAGTCCTCCGTGGGGGACCGACGAGCAGTACTTC
TRBD1	TRBJ1-6	TRBV6-5	few	CASSYGTGDSPLHF	TGTGCCAGCAGTTACGGGACAGGGGATTCACCCCTCCACTTT
.	TRBJ2-7	TRBV6-2/TRBV6-3	few	CASSYSASDYEQYF	TGTGCCAGCAGTTACTCGGCTAGTGACTACGAGCAGTACTTC
.	TRBJ1-1	TRBV9	.	CASSVVPGDTEAFF	TGTGCCAGCAGCGTAGTTCCAGGGGACACTGAAGCTTTCTTT
.	TRBJ2-5	TRBV7-6	.	CASSLLGDEETQYF	TGTGCCAGCAGCTTATTGGGCGACGAGGAGACCCAGTACTTC
.	TRBJ2-1	TRBV6-5	few	CASSLDSYGEQFF	TGTGCCAGCAGTCTTGACAGTTACGGTGAGCAGTTCTTC
.	TRBJ2-1	TRBV24-1	.	CATSDSEYNEQFF	TGTGCCACCAGTGATTCGGAGTACAATGAGCAGTTCTTC
.	TRBJ2-7	TRBV12-3/TRBV12-4	few	CASSPSGGPRSYEQYF	TGTGCCAGCAGTCCCTCCGGAGGGCCTAGATCCTACGAGCAGTACTTC
.	TRBJ2-7	TRBV15	.	CATSSYHREAYEQYF	TGTGCCACCAGCAGTTATCACAGGGAGGCCTACGAGCAGTACTTC